This entry lists 8 T cell receptor beta chains sequenced from one sample in a study of shared clonotypes between healthy human individuals. Naive-designated CD8 cells lacked CD45RO, were positively enriched for CCR7, and omitted terminally differentiated effector memory CD45RA+ cells. Sequencing was performed with immunoSEQ multiplex PCR; in TCRdb, only in-frame clones are kept and a portion is missing. Here the sample spans hundreds of thousands of clones, around 96% being singletons. The specimen was naive CD8+ T cells sorted from blood. Receptor source: a woman between 25 and 40 years old in good health.

The chain employs TRBV5-8 and TRBJ2-7; TRBD1 might be the D (5 bases). This CDR3 contains 14 residues. CDR1 is SGHTS, CDR2 YDEGEE, per germline. V shed 4 bases and J shed 4 bases, with 15 bases lying between them. The CDR3 loop reads CASSIAGPAYEQYF. CDR3 bases: TGTGCCAGCAGCATCGCAGGGCCCGCGTACGAGCAGTACTTC.

A note on this clone: This CDR3 is also generated by other DNA sequences in the sample. The J gene is TRBJ2-2, the V gene TRBV28; unclear D gene. Per the germline V gene, CDR1 is MDHEN and CDR2 is SYDVKM. There are 14 residues in the CDR3. Trimming left V 3 bases short and J 0 bases short, with 5 bases between. CDR3 region: CASSFLANTGELFF. In DNA, the CDR3 is TGTGCCAGCAGTTTTCTAGCGAACACCGGGGAGCTGTTTTTT. Supplemented by reference TRBV28 and TRBJ2-2, the full variable domain reads DVKVTQSSRYLVKRTGEKVFLECVQDMDHENMFWYRQDPGLGLRLIYFSYDVKMKEKGDIPEGYSVSREKKERFSLILESASTNQTSMYLCASSFLANTGELFFGEGSRLTVL.

The chain combines TRBV4-1 with TRBJ2-7; D not resolved. Germline CDR1 reads MGHRA; CDR2 reads YSYEKL. V lost 0 bases, J lost 0 bases, and 15 bases lay in between. The CDR3 is 17 amino acids. The CDR3 sequence is CASSQDPHRSLSYEQYF. CDR3 nucleotides: TGCGCCAGCAGCCAAGATCCGCATCGCTCCCTCTCCTACGAGCAGTACTTC.

This clone was counted once. The gene calls are TRBV6-1 and TRBJ1-5, with a possible D match to TRBD1 (6 bases). The CDR3 length is 14 residues. Per germline, CDR1 MNHNS and CDR2 SASEGT. The germline V and J ends were trimmed by 7 bases and 7 bases, with 17 bases remaining between them. In DNA form, the CDR3 reads TGTGCCAGCACCGAAGGGGGAGGGTACCAGCCCCAGCATTTT. Protein product: CASTEGGGYQPQHF.

This chain links TRBV7-8 with TRBJ1-1, with 11 nucleotides matching TRBD1. The junction had 6 bases not matched to a gene; V was cut back by 5 bases and J by 4 bases. The CDR3 totals 15 residues. Germline-derived CDR1 and CDR2 are SGHVS and FQNEAQ. The CDR3, as DNA: TGTGCCAGCAGCCACGGACAGGGGGCGATCACTGAAGCTTTCTTT. This codes for CASSHGQGAITEAFF.

This clone is a singleton in its sample. The rearrangement joins TRBV7-8 to TRBJ2-2; 10 nucleotides align to TRBD2. Germline V gene sequence: CDR1 SGHVS, CDR2 FQNEAQ. CDR3 length: 17 amino acids. V shed 5 bases, J shed 2 bases, and the junction held 8 bases outside the gene matches. The CDR3 is CASSGRLAGVNTGELFF. CDR3 nucleotide sequence: TGTGCCAGCAGCGGCAGACTAGCGGGTGTAAACACCGGGGAGCTGTTTTTT.

The sample holds one count of this clone. This chain uses TRBV5-8 with TRBJ2-5; 8 bases agree with TRBD1. The J call is in doubt because the DNA end fits TRBJ2-7 better. The CDR3 spans 14 residues. From germline, CDR1 is SGHTS and CDR2 YDEGEE. In nucleotides, the CDR3 is TGTGCCAGCAGCCCCGGGACAGGATCTTACGAGCAGTACTTC. Translation: CASSPGTGSYEQYF.

V is TRBV11-2 and J is TRBJ2-1, with 10 bases matching TRBD1. From germline, CDR1 is SGHAT and CDR2 FQNNGV. Germline trimming cut 8 bases from V and 6 bases from J; bases unmatched to any gene: 10. This CDR3 contains 15 residues. The CDR3 nucleotides read TGTGCCAGCGGGGGGACAGGGGTTATCCCCAATGAGCAGTTCTTC. Translated: CASGGTGVIPNEQFF. Complete variable domain (other parts from reference TRBV11-2 and TRBJ2-1): EAGVAQSPRYKIIEKRQSVAFWCNPISGHATLYWYQQILGQGPKLLIQFQNNGVVDDSQLPKDRFSAERLKGVDSTLKIQPAKLEDSAVYLCASGGTGVIPNEQFFGPGTRLTVL.